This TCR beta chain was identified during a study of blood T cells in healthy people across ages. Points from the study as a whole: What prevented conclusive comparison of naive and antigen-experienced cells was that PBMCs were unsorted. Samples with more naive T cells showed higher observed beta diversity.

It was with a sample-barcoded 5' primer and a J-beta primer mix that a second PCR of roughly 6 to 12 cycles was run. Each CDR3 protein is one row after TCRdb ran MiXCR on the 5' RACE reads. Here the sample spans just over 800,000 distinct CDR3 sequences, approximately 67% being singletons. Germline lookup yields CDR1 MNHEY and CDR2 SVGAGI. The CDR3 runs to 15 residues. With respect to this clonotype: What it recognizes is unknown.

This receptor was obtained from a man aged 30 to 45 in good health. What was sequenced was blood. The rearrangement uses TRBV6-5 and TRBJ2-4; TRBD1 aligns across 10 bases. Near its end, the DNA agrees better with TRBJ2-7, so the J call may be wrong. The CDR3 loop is CASSYLGTGVHEQYF. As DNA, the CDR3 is TGTGCCAGCAGTTACTTAGGGACAGGGGTCCACGAGCAGTACTTC.